This section outlines one T cell receptor beta chain sequence together with its context. A single base separates this from a much larger clone, so it may be a read error. Germline CDR1 MNHNY, CDR2 SVGAGI (reference sequence). The CDR3 covers 18 residues. One entry per CDR3 protein results from TCRdb running MiXCR on the PCR reads. The repertoire holds under 600,000 distinct CDR3 sequences, with about a fifth as singletons. This record belongs to a study of molecular identifiers for immune sequencing clone quantification. The source is a human donor in good health. Some libraries in this study had Jurkat cell RNA spiked in. The chain has TRBV6-6 and TRBJ2-1; the D is unclear. The sequencing input was naive CD8+ T cells from blood, with Jurkat cell RNA spiked in. Specified subset: FACS-sorted CD8+CD4-CCR7+CD45RA+ naive T cells. The CDR3 DNA follows: TGTACCAGCAGTTACGTTCCCGTAGGGTTAGCCTGGGGTAATGAGCAGTTCTTC. Translation: CTSSYVPVGLAWGNEQFF.